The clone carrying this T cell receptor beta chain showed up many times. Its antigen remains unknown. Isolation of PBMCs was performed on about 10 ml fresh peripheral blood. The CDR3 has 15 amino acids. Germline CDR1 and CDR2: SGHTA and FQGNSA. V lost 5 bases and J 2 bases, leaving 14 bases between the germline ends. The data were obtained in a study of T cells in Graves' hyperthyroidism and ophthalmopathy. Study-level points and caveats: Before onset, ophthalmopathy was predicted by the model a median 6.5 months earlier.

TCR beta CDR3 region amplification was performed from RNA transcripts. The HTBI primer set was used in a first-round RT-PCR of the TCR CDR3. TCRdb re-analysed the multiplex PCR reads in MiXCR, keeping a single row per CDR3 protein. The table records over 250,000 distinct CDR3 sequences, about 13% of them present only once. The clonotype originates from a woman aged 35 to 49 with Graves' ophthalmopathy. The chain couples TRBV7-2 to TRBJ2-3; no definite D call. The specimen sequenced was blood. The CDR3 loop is CASSRDWADTDTQYF. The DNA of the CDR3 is TGTGCCAGCAGCCGAGACTGGGCGGACACAGATACGCAGTATTTT.